These 30 T cell receptor beta chains were sequenced from one sample in a study of preoperative IRX-2 immunotherapy in early breast cancer. The table came from immunoSEQ multiplex PCR; TCRdb's copy has only in-frame clones and leaves some out. The sample shows some 22,000 clones, 85% to 95% of them seen only once. Treatment of the sample: preoperative locoregional IRX-2 cytokine immunotherapy. The sequences come from tumor tissue, collected after IRX-2 immunotherapy. These receptor sequences come from a human donor with breast cancer.

In this sample, this clone turned up once. The J gene is TRBJ2-1, the V gene TRBV5-4, with 8 bases fitting TRBD2. V lost 2 bases and J lost 7; bases outside the gene matches: 8. This CDR3 has 15 amino acids. Germline CDR1 is SGHNT and CDR2 is YYREEE (reference sequence). CDR3 protein: CASSLFPGGPNEQFF. CDR3 in DNA: TGTGCCAGCAGCTTATTTCCGGGGGGGCCTAATGAGCAGTTCTTC.

The V gene is TRBV9, the J gene TRBJ2-7, with D perhaps given as TRBD1 or TRBD2 (5 bases each). Germline CDR1 SGDLS, CDR2 YYNGEE. The CDR3 totals 16 residues. V was pared by 0 bases and J by 2 bases, with 15 bases between. For the CDR3, the DNA is TGTGCCAGCAGCGTAGATGTGAGGGGCCTTCCCTACGAGCAGTACTTC. It specifies CASSVDVRGLPYEQYF.

The gene calls are TRBV6-4 and TRBJ2-1; D gene uncertain. This CDR3 comprises 13 residues. CDR1 is MRHNA and CDR2 is SNTAGT in the germline V gene. With 3 bases removed from V and 0 bases from J, the gap between germline ends came to 3 bases. The CDR3 coding sequence is TGTGCCAGCAGTGAGAACTCCTACAATGAGCAGTTCTTC. Protein product: CASSENSYNEQFF.

The V gene is TRBV28, the J gene TRBJ2-1; the D gene is possibly TRBD2 (6 bases). Germline CDR1 is MDHEN and CDR2 is SYDVKM. V was trimmed by 1 base and J by 0 bases, leaving 13 bases between them. This CDR3 is 17 amino acids long. The CDR3 protein is CASSLSYGTVSYNEQFF. CDR3 bases: TGTGCCAGCAGTTTATCGTATGGGACTGTCTCCTACAATGAGCAGTTCTTC.

The CDR3 protein is CASSLMPAEGAGQFF. The DNA of the CDR3 is TGTGCCAGCAGTTTAATGCCGGCGGAGGGGGCGGGACAGTTCTTC. The V and J genes are TRBV27 and TRBJ2-1; tentative D call: TRBD1 (7 bases). This CDR3 is 15 amino acids long. The V end was cut by 2 bases, the J end by 13 bases, with 21 bases between. Germline CDR1 MNHEY, CDR2 SMNVEV (reference sequence).

The chain is built from TRBV25-1 and TRBJ2-5, with TRBD2 matching 8 bases. The CDR3 runs to 17 residues. Germline values: CDR1 MGHDK, CDR2 SYGVNS. Trimming at V came to 5 bases and at J to 2 bases, leaving 13 bases not matched to a gene. CDR3 bases: TGTGCCAGCAGTTGGAGCGGGGGCAGCCAGAAACAAGAGACCCAGTACTTC. Protein sequence: CASSWSGGSQKQETQYF.

J is TRBJ2-7 and V is TRBV6-5, with 7 bases aligning to TRBD1. This CDR3 is 12 amino acids long. The germline CDR1 and CDR2 sequences are MNHEY and SVGAGI. V lost 5 bases and J lost 6; bases outside the gene matches: 4. DNA for the CDR3: TGTGCCAGCAGTCGGGACAGCGCCGAGCAGTACTTC. It is translated as CASSRDSAEQYF.

The chain couples TRBV9 to TRBJ2-7; weak D call: TRBD1 (6 bases). CDR1 is SGDLS and CDR2 is YYNGEE in the germline V gene. Deletions cut 2 bases from V and 6 bases from J, with 18 bases between. CDR3 length equals 15 residues. The CDR3 spells CASSVYRDPSFEQYF. In nucleotides, the CDR3 is TGTGCCAGCAGCGTGTACAGGGATCCCTCGTTCGAGCAGTACTTC.

The V gene is TRBV5-1, the J gene TRBJ2-1, with D hard to call. The V end was cut by 6 bases, the J end by 8 bases, with 0 bases between. Per germline, CDR1 SGHRS and CDR2 YFSETQ. The CDR3 is 8 amino acids. CDR3 in DNA: TGCGCCAGCAATGAGCAGTTCTTC. Its translation is CASNEQFF.

This chain connects TRBV28 to TRBJ2-1, with D uncertain. The V and J ends lost 3 bases and 7 bases respectively, with 25 bases between them. Germline lookup yields CDR1 MDHEN and CDR2 SYDVKM. CDR3 length: 18 residues. The CDR3 loop is CASSFLFLRALRENEQFF. The CDR3 DNA reads TGTGCCAGCAGTTTCCTCTTCCTTAGGGCTCTACGTGAAAATGAGCAGTTCTTC.

The chain carries TRBV5-1 and TRBJ2-5, with TRBD2 identical over 7 bases. Germline lookup yields CDR1 SGHRS and CDR2 YFSETQ. Unmatched junction bases numbered 6, after V lost 4 bases and J lost 6 bases. CDR3 size: 13 residues. DNA of the CDR3: TGCGCCAGCAGCCCTCGGGGGGAGAAGACCCAGTACTTC. Its translation is CASSPRGEKTQYF.

In this sample, this clone turned up once. The V and J genes are TRBV4-1 and TRBJ1-4, with D hard to call. The ends were cut back, 5 bases at V and 3 bases at J, with 16 bases in the middle. CDR3 size: 16 residues. Germline lookup yields CDR1 MGHRA and CDR2 YSYEKL. The CDR3 region has the DNA TGCGCCAGCAGCAGAATGGGGTGGGGAGCTAATGAAAAACTGTTTTTT. This sequence encodes CASSRMGWGANEKLFF.

The chain has TRBV19 and TRBJ1-1; the D gene is possibly TRBD1 (5 bases). CDR1 and CDR2 from the germline V gene are LNHDA and SQIVND (reference sequence). This CDR3 has 12 residues. V dropped 6 bases and J dropped 10 bases, with 15 bases sitting between them. In DNA form, the CDR3 reads TGTGCCAGTAGCTACGCCAGGGCGGGAGCTTTCTTT. This encodes CASSYARAGAFF.

V usage is TRBV19 and J usage is TRBJ1-5; D is undetermined. Germline assignment: CDR1 LNHDA and CDR2 SQIVND (reference sequence). The V end lost 4 bases, the J end lost 0 bases, and 10 bases lay between the germline ends. The CDR3 consists of 15 residues. CDR3 DNA: TGTGCCAGTAGTACGCCGGGGTCTAGCAATCAGCCCCAGCATTTT. It is translated as CASSTPGSSNQPQHF. Drawing the rest from reference TRBV19 and TRBJ1-5, the complete variable domain is DGGITQSPKYLFRKEGQNVTLSCEQNLNHDAMYWYRQDPGQGLRLIYYSQIVNDFQKGDIAEGYSVSREKKESFPLTVTSAQKNPTAFYLCASSTPGSSNQPQHFGDGTRLSIL.

The chain carries TRBV11-3 and TRBJ1-1; weak D call: TRBD1 (5 bases). Germline V CDR1 and CDR2: SGHNT, YENEEA. Trimming took 6 bases from V and 3 from J, leaving 17 bases between them. CDR3 length: 15 amino acids. The CDR3 spells CASSNPGSGDTEAFF. The CDR3, as DNA: TGTGCCAGCAGTAATCCAGGGTCGGGGGACACTGAAGCTTTCTTT.

As regards this clone: Other DNA sequences in the same sample also yield this CDR3. The rearrangement joins TRBV10-3 to TRBJ2-3; 8 nucleotides align to TRBD2. This CDR3 region has 14 residues. The junction had 7 bases not matched to a gene; V was cut back by 8 bases and J by 3 bases. Looked up from germline, CDR1 is ENHRY and CDR2 is SYGVKD. CDR3 protein: CAIGLAGLTDTQYF. Here the CDR3 DNA reads TGTGCCATCGGGTTAGCGGGGCTTACAGATACGCAGTATTTT.

The V and J genes are TRBV19 and TRBJ1-5; perhaps TRBD1 as D (6 bases). Germline values: CDR1 LNHDA, CDR2 SQIVND (reference sequence). The CDR3 is made up of 16 amino acids. V shed 5 bases and J shed 1 base, with 15 bases lying between them. The chain's CDR3 is CASSGRGGRSNQPQHF. CDR3 bases: TGTGCCAGTAGTGGCCGGGGGGGCCGGAGCAATCAGCCCCAGCATTTT.

The chain is built from TRBV9 and TRBJ2-5, with 7 bases aligning to TRBD2. Germline V gene sequence: CDR1 SGDLS, CDR2 YYNGEE. The CDR3 is made up of 17 amino acids. V dropped 4 bases and J dropped 5; count of bases not matched to a gene: 17. CDR3 in DNA: TGTGCCAGCAGCCCTCGGGCGCTCGGACGTAGCGGGGAGACCCAGTACTTC. Amino acids: CASSPRALGRSGETQYF.

This sequence joins TRBV5-1 and TRBJ2-3; D is undetermined. The V gene's germline CDR1 is SGHRS and CDR2 YFSETQ. Between the trimmed V and J ends, which lost 5 bases and 2 bases, there was a span of 6 bases. The CDR3 extends over 12 amino acids. Written as DNA, the CDR3 is TGCGCCAGCAGTATTAACACAGATACGCAGTATTTT. Amino acid sequence: CASSINTDTQYF.

V and J are TRBV19 and TRBJ2-7; no firm D call. V lost 5 bases, J lost 7 bases, and 15 bases lay in between. The CDR3 spans 13 residues. The germline V gene encodes CDR1 LNHDA and CDR2 SQIVND (reference sequence). The CDR3 reads CASSPSHLREQYF. In nucleotides, the CDR3 is TGTGCCAGTAGTCCTTCCCACCTCCGGGAGCAGTACTTC.

This clone was picked up one time. The chain joins TRBV19 to TRBJ2-6; the D is unclear. V lost 6 bases and J lost 0, with 12 bases in between. The V gene's germline CDR1 is LNHDA and CDR2 SQIVND (reference sequence). The CDR3 has 16 residues. The CDR3 DNA reads TGTGCCAGTAGCCAGGCCTCTTTCTCTGGGGCCAACGTCCTGACTTTC. It is translated as CASSQASFSGANVLTF.

This clone is a singleton in its sample. The chain has TRBV4-2 and TRBJ2-1; D call uncertain. This CDR3 is 14 amino acids long. Per the germline V gene, CDR1 is LGHNA and CDR2 is YNFKEQ. Trimming shortened V by 0 bases and J by 4 bases, and 7 bases separated the two germline ends. The CDR3, as DNA: TGTGCCAGCAGCCAAGAATCCCTATACAATGAGCAGTTCTTC. Protein: CASSQESLYNEQFF.

This rearrangement joins TRBV27 to TRBJ1-5; D might be TRBD1 (5 bases). The CDR3 is 12 amino acids. Per germline, CDR1 MNHEY and CDR2 SMNVEV (reference sequence). V was clipped by 6 bases and J by 5 bases, with 8 bases between them. The CDR3 region has the DNA TGTGCCAGCAGGGGGACCGATCAGCCCCAGCATTTT. Its translation: CASRGTDQPQHF.

The chain carries TRBV14 and TRBJ2-3; TRBD1 aligns across 7 bases. Per germline, CDR1 SGHDN and CDR2 FVKESK. With V trimmed by 6 bases and J by 2 bases, 8 bases remained unmatched. The length of the CDR3 is 15 residues. This chain's CDR3 is CASSKQGTPTDTQYF. The CDR3 DNA sequence: TGTGCCAGCAGTAAACAGGGGACCCCCACAGATACGCAGTATTTT.

The chain joins TRBV5-4 to TRBJ2-6, with D perhaps TRBD2 (5 bases). The V end was cut by 2 bases, the J end by 4 bases, with 13 bases between. This CDR3 spans 16 amino acids. Germline CDR1 SGHNT, CDR2 YYREEE (reference sequence). The CDR3 DNA is TGTGCCAGCAGCTTTAAATATCCGGGGGGGGCCAACGTCCTGACTTTC. Amino acid sequence: CASSFKYPGGANVLTF.

The gene calls are TRBV5-5 and TRBJ2-1; D may be TRBD1 (5 bases). This CDR3 region has 15 residues. The germline CDR1 and CDR2 sequences are SGHKS and YYEKEE (reference sequence). The ends were cut back, 0 bases at V and 4 bases at J, with 11 bases in the middle. The CDR3, as DNA: TGTGCCAGCAGCTTGGCTGGGGCGCCATACAATGAGCAGTTCTTC. Its protein product is CASSLAGAPYNEQFF.

The chain joins TRBV2 to TRBJ2-5; TRBD2 aligns across 7 bases. The junction had 5 bases not matched to a gene; V was cut back by 6 bases and J by 7 bases. Germline V gives CDR1 SNHLY, CDR2 FYNNEI. The CDR3 totals 12 residues. This chain's CDR3 is CASSRGESTQYF. DNA for the CDR3: TGTGCCAGCAGCCGGGGGGAATCGACCCAGTACTTC.

V and J are TRBV5-4 and TRBJ1-6; D unresolved. Between the trimmed V and J ends, which lost 4 bases and 7 bases, there was a span of 15 bases. CDR1 is SGHNT, CDR2 YYREEE, per germline (reference sequence). The CDR3 contains 15 residues. Written as DNA, the CDR3 is TGTGCCAGCAGCGGTCCGGTTATACAGAATTCACCCCTCCACTTT. Translated, it gives CASSGPVIQNSPLHF.

The chain couples TRBV27 to TRBJ1-2; tentatively, D is TRBD1 (6 bases). CDR1 and CDR2 from the germline V gene are MNHEY and SMNVEV (reference sequence). The V gene lost 3 bases and the J gene lost 5 bases, with 7 bases spanning the gap. The CDR3 sequence is 12 residues long. This chain's CDR3 is CASSFQGYGYTF. The DNA for the CDR3 is TGTGCCAGCAGTTTCCAGGGGTATGGCTACACCTTC.

The CDR3 sequence: CASGLTENQPQHF. DNA for the CDR3: TGTGCTAGTGGTTTGACAGAAAATCAGCCCCAGCATTTT. V gene TRBV12-5 combines with J gene TRBJ1-5; D not certain. Trimming shortened V by 2 bases and J by 4 bases, and 6 bases separated the two germline ends. In germline, CDR1 is LGHNT, CDR2 FRNRAP. This CDR3 has 13 residues.